This paragraph reports one T cell receptor (beta chain). This entry comes from a study of CD8 T cells in Susac syndrome. Reverse transcription of about 0.45 to 1 ug RNA was performed with random hexamers. Across 54 Vbeta and 13 Jbeta, immunoSEQ multiplex PCR amplified TCR beta CDR3. Each CDR3 protein gets one entry after TCRdb re-called the immunoSEQ multiplex PCR reads with MiXCR. The sample holds approximately 200,000 distinct CDR3 sequences; more than 90% are singletons and the top ten take approximately 0.09%. TEMRA cells were FACS-enriched, with CD8+ and CD4+ T cells isolated negatively. This CDR3 has 16 amino acids. The germline V gene encodes CDR1 LGHNA and CDR2 YSLEER. V shed 4 bases, J shed 6 bases, and the junction held 13 bases outside the gene matches.

The sequenced sample consisted of CD4+ T cells from PBMCs. The receptor was derived from a human donor with multiple sclerosis. The chain carries TRBV4-3 and TRBJ2-7, with 9 bases aligning to TRBD2. The CDR3 region has the DNA TGCGCCAGCAGCCCCCAGGCGCGGGGGGGGAGCGGCGAGCAGTACTTC. The encoded protein is CASSPQARGGSGEQYF.